Each of the 23 T cell receptor beta chains below was sequenced from the same sample in a study of blood T cell repertoires in COVID-19. TCRdb's copy holds only in-frame clones and misses some; the assay was immunoSEQ multiplex PCR. The table has more than 45,000 clones, 85% to 95% seen once; the top ten hold around a tenth. Sequences were obtained from peripheral blood. The receptor set was obtained from an elderly woman with acute or convalescent COVID-19.

The J gene is TRBJ2-7, the V gene TRBV28, with D perhaps TRBD2 (6 bases). Per the germline V gene, CDR1 is MDHEN and CDR2 is SYDVKM. The CDR3 sequence is 12 residues long. With 8 bases removed from V and 3 bases from J, the gap between germline ends came to 11 bases. The CDR3 loop is CASGGNGYEQYF. CDR3 coding DNA: TGTGCCAGCGGGGGGAACGGCTACGAGCAGTACTTC.

The chain recombines TRBV7-3 with TRBJ1-2; 9 nucleotides align to TRBD1. There are 13 residues in the CDR3. Unmatched junction bases numbered 3, after V lost 5 bases and J lost 5 bases. Germline lookup yields CDR1 SGHTA and CDR2 FQGTGA. The CDR3 nucleotides read TGTGCCAGCAGCCCGACAGGGGGGTATGGCTACACCTTC. It is translated as CASSPTGGYGYTF.

In this sample, this clone turned up once. The chain has TRBV4-2 and TRBJ2-3; 7 bases agree with TRBD2. The CDR3 runs 18 residues. Trimming removed 0 bases from V and 0 bases from J; junction bases left unmatched: 9. The germline V gene has CDR1 LGHNA and CDR2 YNFKEQ. The CDR3 region has the DNA TGTGCCAGCAGCCAAGATCGGGCTAGCGGAACTAGCACAGATACGCAGTATTTT. It specifies CASSQDRASGTSTDTQYF.

The chain links TRBV27 to TRBJ1-4, with 8 bases matching TRBD1. The CDR3 runs to 15 residues. V gave up 7 bases and J gave up 3 bases; unmatched junction bases: 7. The germline V gene encodes CDR1 MNHEY and CDR2 SMNVEV (reference sequence). For the CDR3, the DNA is TGTGCCAGCAAGTACTGGGACAGGCCTAATGAAAAACTGTTTTTT. This gives the protein CASKYWDRPNEKLFF.

The chain combines TRBV4-1 with TRBJ2-3, with 7 bases identical to TRBD2. This CDR3 comprises 14 residues. Germline assignment: CDR1 MGHRA and CDR2 YSYEKL. The ends lost 6 bases at V and 1 base at J; junction bases unmatched: 4. CDR3 nucleotide sequence: TGCGCCAGCAGACTAGCGTTCGGCACAGATACGCAGTATTTT. It yields the protein CASRLAFGTDTQYF.

The chain carries TRBV6-2 or TRBV6-3 and TRBJ1-2; TRBD1 aligns across 9 bases. The trim removed 4 bases at V and 4 bases at J, leaving 13 bases unmatched. Germline V lookup: CDR1 MNHEY, CDR2 SVGEGT. The CDR3 is 17 residues long. The CDR3 nucleotides are TGTGCCAGCAGTTTGTCCGGGACAGGGAAGCTCATCTATGGCTACACCTTC. This gives the protein CASSLSGTGKLIYGYTF.

This clone appeared a single time. This rearrangement joins TRBV2 to TRBJ1-2, with 7 positions matching TRBD1. Germline lookup yields CDR1 SNHLY and CDR2 FYNNEI. With V trimmed by 5 bases and J by 5 bases, 8 bases remained unmatched. This CDR3 region has 14 residues. The CDR3, as DNA: TGTGCCAGCAGTAAGAACAGGGGAAAGTATGGCTACACCTTC. This encodes CASSKNRGKYGYTF.

The table lists this clone with a count of one. The chain employs TRBV4-3 and TRBJ1-5, with D tentatively TRBD1 (6 bases). The CDR3 is 18 residues long. With 1 base removed from V and 5 bases from J, the gap between germline ends came to 21 bases. Germline lookup yields CDR1 LGHNA and CDR2 YSLEER. In nucleotides, the CDR3 is TGCGCCAGCAGCCAAGCGCCATGGGGGGGCACTGGGGATCAGCCCCAGCATTTT. Translation gives CASSQAPWGGTGDQPQHF.

The gene calls are TRBV11-1 and TRBJ2-5; 9 positions match TRBD2. Per germline, CDR1 SGHAT and CDR2 FQDESV (reference sequence). The CDR3 spans 16 residues. J lost 5 bases, V lost 5 bases, and 12 bases had no gene match. The CDR3 reads CASSLGVAGDRETQYF. In DNA, the CDR3 is TGTGCCAGCAGCCTCGGGGTAGCGGGAGACCGGGAGACCCAGTACTTC.

This clone was observed a handful of times. The genes are TRBV7-2 and TRBJ2-7, with 8 bases that match TRBD2. Germline CDR1 reads SGHTA; CDR2 reads FQGNSA. This CDR3 contains 14 residues. J lost 3 bases, V lost 4 bases, and 5 bases had no gene match. Here the CDR3 reads CASSSRTSFYEQYF. CDR3 bases: TGTGCCAGCAGCTCCCGGACTAGCTTCTACGAGCAGTACTTC.

The gene calls are TRBV30 and TRBJ1-5; 9 nucleotides line up with TRBD1. J gave up 11 bases and V 3 bases, and 8 bases lay outside the gene matches. The CDR3 is made up of 13 amino acids. The germline V gene encodes CDR1 GTSNPN and CDR2 SVGIG (reference sequence). In DNA, the CDR3 is TGTGCCTGGAGAGAACAGGGGGCTGAGGCCCAGCATTTT. Amino acid sequence: CAWREQGAEAQHF.

The chain couples TRBV7-2 to TRBJ1-1; D is undetermined. V lost 5 bases, J lost 2 bases, and 12 bases lay in between. The CDR3 totals 14 residues. The V gene's germline CDR1 is SGHTA and CDR2 FQGNSA. The CDR3 here is CASSPYSVNTEAFF. CDR3 coding DNA: TGTGCCAGCAGCCCGTACTCGGTAAACACTGAAGCTTTCTTT.

The rearrangement joins TRBV6-4 to TRBJ2-1, with 11 bases identical to TRBD2. V lost 8 bases and J lost 3; bases outside the gene matches: 15. The CDR3 consists of 18 residues. The germline V gene encodes CDR1 MRHNA and CDR2 SNTAGT. CDR3: CASSRLAGGSGGYNEQFF. The CDR3 coding sequence is TGTGCCAGCTCACGGCTAGCGGGAGGTAGTGGGGGCTACAATGAGCAGTTCTTC.

V is TRBV5-4 and J is TRBJ2-3; unclear D gene. V lost 4 bases and J lost 3, with 6 bases in between. Germline values: CDR1 SGHNT, CDR2 YYREEE (reference sequence). This CDR3 comprises 12 residues. CDR3 residues: CASSAGTDTQYF. The CDR3 bases are TGTGCCAGCAGCGCCGGGACAGATACGCAGTATTTT. Together with reference TRBV5-4 and TRBJ2-3, the CDR3 gives the full variable domain: ETGVTQSPTHLIKTRGQQVTLRCSSQSGHNTVSWYQQALGQGPQFIFQYYREEENGRGNFPPRFSGLQFPNYSSELNVNALELDDSALYLCASSAGTDTQYFGPGTRLTVL.

This clone was counted between two and nine times. V gene TRBV4-3 combines with J gene TRBJ2-1; tentative D call: TRBD1 (6 bases). This CDR3 spans 16 amino acids. Germline CDR1 and CDR2: LGHNA and YSLEER. Trimming took 4 bases from V and 1 from J, leaving 14 bases between them. As DNA, the CDR3 is TGCGCCAGCAGCCGAGGGGGATACCTTTCCTACAATGAGCAGTTCTTC. It yields the protein CASSRGGYLSYNEQFF.

Here the CDR3 reads CSVGTGSMNTEAFF. The CDR3 nucleotides read TGCAGCGTGGGGACAGGGAGCATGAACACTGAAGCTTTCTTT. The gene calls are TRBV29-1 and TRBJ1-1; 9 bases are shared with TRBD1. Per germline, CDR1 SQVTM and CDR2 ANQGSEA. The CDR3 length is 14 residues. The ends lost 6 bases at V and 0 bases at J; junction bases unmatched: 5. The entire variable domain, with the rest obtained from reference TRBV29-1 and TRBJ1-1, is as follows: SAVISQKPSRDICQRGTSLTIQCQVDSQVTMMFWYRQQPGQSLTLIATANQGSEATYESGFVIDKFPISRPNLTFSTLTVSNMSPEDSSIYLCSVGTGSMNTEAFFGQGTRLTVV.

The DNA for the CDR3 is TGTGCCAGCAGCTTAGGAGTAGCGGGAGGGATTACGAACACAGATACGCAGTATTTT. This sequence encodes CASSLGVAGGITNTDTQYF. J is TRBJ2-3 and V is TRBV7-9, with 11 bases matching TRBD2. V lost 1 base and J lost 2; bases outside the gene matches: 11. This CDR3 has 19 residues. Germline V CDR1 and CDR2: SEHNR, FQNEAQ (reference sequence).

This rearrangement joins TRBV25-1 to TRBJ2-7; possibly TRBD2 for D (5 bases). The germline CDR1 and CDR2 sequences are MGHDK and SYGVNS. This CDR3 is 11 amino acids long. The V and J ends lost 10 bases and 7 bases respectively, with 14 bases between them. The CDR3 loop reads CATRRDVEQYF. CDR3 DNA sequence: TGTGCCACACGCCGGGATGTTGAGCAGTACTTC.

The chain uses TRBV11-2 and TRBJ2-7; 12 bases align to TRBD2. The trim removed 5 bases at V and 4 bases at J, leaving 9 bases unmatched. The CDR3 length is 16 residues. The V gene's germline CDR1 is SGHAT and CDR2 FQNNGV. CDR3 DNA sequence: TGTGCCAGCAGCCCTCGCGGGACTAGCGGGCCGTACGAGCAGTACTTC. Residues: CASSPRGTSGPYEQYF.

V is TRBV27 and J is TRBJ2-1; TRBD1 aligns across 12 bases. This CDR3 contains 14 residues. Germline-derived CDR1 and CDR2 are MNHEY and SMNVEV (reference sequence). With 5 bases clipped from V and 13 bases from J, the junction kept 9 bases outside the gene matches. The CDR3 bases are TGTGCCAGCAGTCTCTCAACCGGGACAGGGGGCCAGTTCTTC. It is translated as CASSLSTGTGGQFF.

This sequence joins TRBV5-5 and TRBJ2-7, with D possibly matching TRBD1 (5 bases). The CDR3 loop spans 15 amino acids. Germline V gene data show CDR1 as SGHKS and CDR2 as YYEKEE (reference sequence). V lost 0 bases and J 3 bases, leaving 13 bases between the germline ends. The CDR3 spells CASSLAWQGGYEQYF. Here the CDR3 DNA reads TGTGCCAGCAGCTTGGCCTGGCAGGGTGGCTACGAGCAGTACTTC.

The chain combines TRBV10-3 with TRBJ2-5, with D perhaps matching TRBD2 (5 bases). The V end was cut by 1 base, the J end by 3 bases, with 6 bases between. The CDR3 extends over 13 amino acids. Germline CDR1 and CDR2: ENHRY and SYGVKD. CDR3 in amino acids: CAISELREETQYF. CDR3 in DNA: TGTGCCATCAGTGAGTTGAGGGAAGAGACCCAGTACTTC.

CDR3 bases: TGCGCCAGCAGTGAGTCCCTTCGGGTGGATACGCAGTATTTT. Translated, it gives CASSESLRVDTQYF. This chain uses TRBV10-2 with TRBJ2-3; D remains ambiguous. Trimming pared 0 bases from V and 6 bases from J, leaving 10 bases between. Germline CDR1 and CDR2: WSHSY and SAAADI. This CDR3 contains 14 residues.